What follows describes a single T cell receptor beta chain. The antigen is unknown. Here immunoSEQ multiplex PCR was the method, and the copy in TCRdb shows in-frame clones only, minus some. The data show 300,000 or so clones, approximately 79% seen once. The data belong to a study of shared clonotypes between healthy human individuals. Whole-study results and caveats: Sharing of clonotypes among donors was expected to vary with sequencing depth. Generation probabilities of non-shared clonotypes were lower (relative to those shared by all four donors). Sorted-subset sequencing, rarefaction showed, was incomplete despite large depth.

CDR3 size: 17 residues. The germline V gene has CDR1 MNHEY and CDR2 SMNVEV (reference sequence). Trimming took off 1 base at V and 0 bases at J, with 13 bases between the two ends. The donor population consisted of healthy HIV-negative adults with no recent acute infections or vaccinations. The clonotype originates from a man under 40 in good health. Sequencing was performed on memory CD4+ T cells sorted from blood. Subset defined: CD45RA-negative fraction. This rearrangement joins TRBV27 to TRBJ1-5, with a possible D match to TRBD1 (5 bases). Here the CDR3 reads CASSLYGAYYSNQPQHF. In DNA, the CDR3 is TGTGCCAGCAGTTTATATGGGGCTTATTATAGCAATCAGCCCCAGCATTTT.